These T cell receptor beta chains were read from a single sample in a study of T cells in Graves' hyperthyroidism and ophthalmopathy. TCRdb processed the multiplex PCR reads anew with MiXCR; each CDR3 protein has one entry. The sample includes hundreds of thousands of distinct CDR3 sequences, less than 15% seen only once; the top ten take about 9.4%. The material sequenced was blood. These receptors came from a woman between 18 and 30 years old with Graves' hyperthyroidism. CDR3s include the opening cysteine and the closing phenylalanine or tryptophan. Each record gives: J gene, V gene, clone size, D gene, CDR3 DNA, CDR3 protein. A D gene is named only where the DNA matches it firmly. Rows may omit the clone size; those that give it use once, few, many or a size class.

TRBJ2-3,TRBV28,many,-,TGTGCCACCACGCGGACAGATACGCAGTATTTT,CATTRTDTQYF
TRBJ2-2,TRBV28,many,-,TGTGCCAGCAGTCGGGCCCCCCGGGCCGGGGAGCTGTTTTTT,CASSRAPRAGELFF
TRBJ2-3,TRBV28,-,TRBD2,TGTGCCAGCAGTTTCGTACTAGCGGGAGATACGCAGTATTTT,CASSFVLAGDTQYF
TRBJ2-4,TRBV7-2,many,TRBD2,TGTGCCAGCAGCTTAGGGGGGACTAGCGTCAACATTCAGTACTTC,CASSLGGTSVNIQYF
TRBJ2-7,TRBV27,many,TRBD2,TGTGCCAGCAAAGGCGGGAGCTCCTACGAGCAGTACTTC,CASKGGSSYEQYF
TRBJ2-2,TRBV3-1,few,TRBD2,TGTGCCAGCAGCCAAGATCGCCTAGCGGGAGACACCGGGGAGCTGTTTTTT,CASSQDRLAGDTGELFF
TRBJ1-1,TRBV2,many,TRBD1,TGTGCCAGCAGTGAAGCGCTTCTTATTGGACAGGGACGTTTTGTAGCTTTCTTT,CASSEALLIGQGRFVAFF
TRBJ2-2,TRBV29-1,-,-,TGCAGCGTTGCTCCGAACACCGGGGAGCTGTTTTTT,CSVAPNTGELFF
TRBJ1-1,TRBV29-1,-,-,TGCAGCGTTGTCCCGGGGACTGAAGCTTTCTTT,CSVVPGTEAFF
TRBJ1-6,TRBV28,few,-,TGTGCCAGTGTATCAGGAAATTCACCCCTCCACTTT,CASVSGNSPLHF
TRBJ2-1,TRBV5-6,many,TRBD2,TGTGCCAGCAGCCCTCGCCTCGGGCTAGCGGGAGGTGACAATGAGCAGTTCTTC,CASSPRLGLAGGDNEQFF
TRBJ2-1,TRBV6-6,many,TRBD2,TGTGCCAGCAGTTACTCGGTGGCATCAAGCGGGAGGGATTTTAGCTCCTACAATGAGCAGTTCTTC,CASSYSVASSGRDFSSYNEQFF
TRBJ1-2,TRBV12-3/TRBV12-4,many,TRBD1,TGTGCCAGCAGAATACAGGGGCCCTATGGCTACACCTTC,CASRIQGPYGYTF
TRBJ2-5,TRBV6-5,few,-,TGTGCCAGCAGTTATCTGGTAACACAAGAGACCCAGTACTTC,CASSYLVTQETQYF
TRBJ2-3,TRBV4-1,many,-,TGCGCCAGCAGCCCGATCGGGGTGGGTGTAGATACGCAGTATTTT,CASSPIGVGVDTQYF
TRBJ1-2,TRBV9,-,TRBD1,TGTGCCAGCAGCGCTGGGACAGTCGTTGACTATGGCTACACCTTC,CASSAGTVVDYGYTF
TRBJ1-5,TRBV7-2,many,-,TGTGCCAGCAGCTTTAGGGGGGTCAATCAGCCCCAGCATTTT,CASSFRGVNQPQHF